This T cell receptor beta chain comes out of a study of radiotherapy plus CTLA-4 blockade in lung cancer. Note on this clone: Its antigen is unknown.

The CDR3 totals 11 residues. In germline, CDR1 is SQVTM, CDR2 ANQGSEA. Trimming pared 4 bases from V and 7 bases from J, leaving 11 bases between. The data were produced by immunoSEQ multiplex PCR, yet TCRdb's version contains in-frame clones alone and is incomplete. The table has roughly 42,000 clones, roughly 60% seen once; the top ten hold around 20%. Study-level results: Dynamics of early blood T cell clones, together with interferon-beta, were reportedly the best predictors of response. Clones derived from tumor TCRs expanded in blood after radiotherapy plus ipilimumab.

This specimen consisted of peripheral blood, obtained from a patient treated with radiotherapy plus ipilimumab. The TCR sequence derives from a human donor with non-small cell lung cancer who had a partial response to radiotherapy plus ipilimumab. J is TRBJ2-7 and V is TRBV29-1; possible D gene TRBD2, 6 bases. DNA of the CDR3: TGCAGCGTTGGGACGGCGGGAGAGCAGTACTTC. It is translated as CSVGTAGEQYF.